The present entry profiles one T cell receptor (beta chain) with its context. The data were obtained in a study of control samples from healthy donors and cancer patients. V trimming: 6 bases; J trimming: 6 bases; junction bases outside the gene matches: 2. CDR1 and CDR2 (germline): MGHDK, SYGVNS. There are 13 residues in the CDR3. The table came from immunoSEQ multiplex PCR; TCRdb's copy has only in-frame clones and leaves some out. Among 390,000 or so clones listed, more than 80% were seen once. Sequenced input: PBMCs. The sequence derives from a middle-aged man with head and neck cancer. The chain is built from TRBV25-1 and TRBJ1-4, with 9 bases identical to TRBD1. The CDR3 sequence: CASRRTGDEKLFF. The CDR3 DNA follows: TGTGCCAGCAGGAGGACAGGGGATGAAAAACTGTTTTTT.